This T cell receptor beta chain came from a study of human T cells and chemical hapten exposure. About this clonotype: Its antigen is not identified.

General observations from the study: DPC sensitization did not alter TCRs above 1 in 1000 frequency. The donor cohort had alopecia, so its immune response may not match that of healthy people.

Documented time point: patch test 3, about 24 weeks after DPC sensitization. The treatment denotes: therapeutic diphenylcyclopropenone sensitization with weekly scalp DPC. One entry per CDR3 protein, called by TCRdb with MiXCR from the RACE reads. The data hold about 110,000 distinct CDR3 sequences, with under 35% observed a single time. Sequencing was performed on whole blood, taken in connection with sensitization to the hapten diphenylcyclopropenone (DPC). The origin of this receptor is a man in his forties or fifties with alopecia areata. Some clones in this sample may be carry-over from other donors' samples.

CDR3 loop: CASSFRRGEQFF. The CDR3 nucleotides are TGTGCCAGCAGCTTCCGGAGAGGGGAGCAGTTCTTC. J is TRBJ2-1 and V is TRBV11-3, with a weak D call TRBD2 (5 bases). V lost 3 bases to trimming and J lost 10 bases, with 10 bases between them. Germline V gene sequence: CDR1 SGHNT, CDR2 YENEEA. The CDR3 is 12 amino acids.